This is a list of T cell receptor beta chains from one sample in a study of T cells in Graves' hyperthyroidism and ophthalmopathy. TCRdb passed the multiplex PCR reads through MiXCR, listing each CDR3 protein once. The data contain some 600,000 distinct CDR3 sequences, around 46% of them seen just once; the ten biggest clones take up approximately 8.2%. Specimen: peripheral blood or thyroid tissue (not recorded which). These receptors were taken from a woman between 18 and 29 years old with Graves' hyperthyroidism. The CDR3 runs from the conserved cysteine through the conserved F or W. Fields, in order: D gene, clone size, V gene, J gene, CDR3 DNA, CDR3 protein. The D gene is left open where the match is weak. The listing skips clone size in some rows; elsewhere it reads once, few, many or a size class.

>TRBD1|NA|TRBV7-9|TRBJ2-7
TGTGCCAGCAGCTCAACGGGGACAGGGTCCCCCGAGCAGTACTTC
CASSSTGTGSPEQYF
>NA|NA|TRBV11-3|TRBJ2-7
TGTGCCAGCAGCCACACTATACCGGGACAAGAGGACGAGCAGTACTTC
CASSHTIPGQEDEQYF
>NA|NA|TRBV13|TRBJ2-7
TGTGCCAGCAGCTTAGGAGACACTCCGAAAGCCTACGAGCAGTACTTC
CASSLGDTPKAYEQYF
>TRBD2|NA|TRBV25-1|TRBJ2-7
TGTGCCAGCAGTCTGTACCGGACTAGCGCCTCCTACGAGCAGTACTTC
CASSLYRTSASYEQYF
>NA|once|TRBV10-3|TRBJ1-2
TGTGCCATCAGTGAGTCACAGGGCGAAGTCTATGGCTACACCTTC
CAISESQGEVYGYTF
>NA|NA|TRBV24-1|TRBJ2-7
TGTGCCAGCAGTGACCCGCCGGGGGCGGACGAGCAGTACTTC
CASSDPPGADEQYF
>TRBD1|many|TRBV24-1|TRBJ2-7
TGTGCCACCAGTGATAACGGACAGGGACGGGACGAGCAGTACTTC
CATSDNGQGRDEQYF
>TRBD2|once|TRBV24-1|TRBJ2-5
TGTGCCACCAGTGATTCGGCGGGAGGGCGCGAGACCCAGTACTTC
CATSDSAGGRETQYF
>NA|few|TRBV4-2|TRBJ1-3
TGTGCCAGCAGCCAGGACATGTTATCGGGAAACACCATATATTTT
CASSQDMLSGNTIYF
>NA|many|TRBV5-1|TRBJ2-7
TGCGCCAGCAGCTTGGCCGATGACTACGAGCAGTACTTC
CASSLADDYEQYF
>TRBD2|NA|TRBV6-1|TRBJ2-7
TGTGCCAGCGTAGATCGGGAGGGGGTCGAGCAGTACTTC
CASVDREGVEQYF
>NA|NA|TRBV25-1|TRBJ2-7
TGTGCCAGCAGCGCTGGACTGGCAGCCTACGAGCAGTACTTC
CASSAGLAAYEQYF
>NA|few|TRBV2|TRBJ2-2
TGTGCCAGCACCCCCTCGCGGAAGAACACCGGGGAGCTGTTTTTT
CASTPSRKNTGELFF
>TRBD1|NA|TRBV5-5|TRBJ1-4
TGTGCCAGCAGCTTGGGCCAGGGGGAATTGGAACTGTTTTTT
CASSLGQGELELFF
>NA|few|TRBV2|TRBJ2-2
TGTGCCAGCAGTGGAGGTTCGAGGGAGCTGTTTTTT
CASSGGSRELFF
>NA|few|TRBV6-5|TRBJ1-4
TGTGCCAGCAGTTACCGGGGACACCATAATGAAAAACTGTTTTTT
CASSYRGHHNEKLFF
>NA|NA|TRBV10-3|TRBJ1-1
TGTGCCATCAGATCGGGCCAAAATGAGGACACTGAAGCTTTCTTT
CAIRSGQNEDTEAFF
>NA|NA|TRBV19|TRBJ1-1
TGTGCCAGTAGTATAGGAGCAGGGAGGCAATCGAACACTGAAGCTTTCTTT
CASSIGAGRQSNTEAFF
>NA|few|TRBV2|TRBJ2-7
TGTGCCAGCAGTGAGACTAGTTTGGGCGAGCAGTACTTC
CASSETSLGEQYF
>NA|NA|TRBV7-9|TRBJ1-6
TGTGCCAGCAGCGCCCGTGTTGGGGGTTCACCCCTCCACTTT
CASSARVGGSPLHF
>NA|NA|TRBV12-3/TRBV12-4|TRBJ1-1
TGTGCCACGAGCCCCCGAACTGAAGCTTTCTTT
CATSPRTEAFF
>NA|NA|TRBV7-3|TRBJ2-7
TGTGCCAGCAGCTCGGGACTTCGGTCGTACGAGCAGTACTTC
CASSSGLRSYEQYF
>NA|NA|TRBV6-5|TRBJ1-6
TGTGCCAGCAGTTCCCTCCCACAGGGCCCTAATTCACCCCTCCACTTT
CASSSLPQGPNSPLHF
>NA|NA|TRBV7-9|TRBJ1-1
TGTGCCAGCAGCTCGTTTGGCGAGACTGAAGCTTTCTTT
CASSSFGETEAFF
>TRBD1|NA|TRBV7-6|TRBJ2-5
TGCGCCAGCAGCTCCACGACAGGGTTCCAAGAGACCCAGTACTTC
CASSSTTGFQETQYF
>NA|many|TRBV2|TRBJ1-1
TGTGCCAGCAGTGAAGGTAGGGGAGGGGACACTGAAGCTTTCTTT
CASSEGRGGDTEAFF
>NA|many|TRBV7-6|TRBJ1-3
TGTGCCAGCAGCTCGCCGCAGGCCCCTCCGCATTTT
CASSSPQAPPHF
>NA|NA|TRBV15|TRBJ1-2
TGTGCCACCAGCAGAGGGGAAGTTTATGGCTACACCTTC
CATSRGEVYGYTF
>TRBD1|NA|TRBV10-3|TRBJ1-1
TGTGCCATCGAGGACAGGGAAGCTTTCTTT
CAIEDREAFF
>TRBD1|NA|TRBV7-2|TRBJ1-2
TGTGCCAGCAGCTTAGAGGGACAGGGGGCCCGCTATGGCTACACCTTC
CASSLEGQGARYGYTF
>NA|NA|TRBV6-4|TRBJ1-6
TGTGCCAGCAGCCTTGCCCGGACGCTGGGGTCACCCCTCCACTTT
CASSLARTLGSPLHF
>NA|NA|TRBV15|TRBJ1-2
TGTGCCACCAGCAGTTACTTAACCGGGGCTAACTATGGCTACACCTTC
CATSSYLTGANYGYTF
>NA|many|TRBV29-1|TRBJ1-2
TGCAGCGTTGCGGTCCCAGGCTACACCTTC
CSVAVPGYTF